Following are 15 T cell receptor beta chains from one sample sequenced in a study of blood T cells in healthy people across ages. A sample-barcoded 5' primer and a J-beta primer mix were used in a second PCR of roughly 6 to 11 cycles. Via MiXCR, TCRdb re-called the 5' RACE reads, giving one row per CDR3 protein. The profile shows around 1.7 million distinct CDR3 sequences, over 25% of them singletons. The material sequenced was blood. The receptor set was obtained from a woman aged 25 to 39 in good health.

This clonotype was recorded many times. The rearrangement uses TRBV12-3 or TRBV12-4 and TRBJ1-2, with 10 bases aligning to TRBD1. This CDR3 contains 15 residues. V lost 3 bases to trimming and J lost 2 bases; unmatched junction nucleotides: 3. The CDR3 DNA is TGTGCCAGCAGTTTCGGACAGGGGGGGAACTATGGCTACACCTTC. This translates into CASSFGQGGNYGYTF.

The V call is TRBV10-3, the J call TRBJ2-1; no firm D call. Deletions cut 0 bases from V and 10 bases from J, with 7 bases between. The V gene's germline CDR1 is ENHRY and CDR2 SYGVKD. The CDR3 has 12 residues. CDR3 in amino acids: CAISESFGEQFF. The CDR3 bases are TGTGCCATCAGTGAGTCCTTCGGAGAGCAGTTCTTC.

This clonotype was seen only a few times. The gene calls are TRBV18 and TRBJ2-7, with TRBD1 as a possible D gene (5 bases). CDR1 is KGHSH and CDR2 is LQKENI in the germline V gene. This CDR3 has 14 amino acids. Deletions cut 8 bases from V and 3 bases from J, with 17 bases between. CDR3: CASAESTGSYEQYF. The CDR3 DNA sequence: TGTGCCAGCGCCGAGTCTACAGGAAGCTACGAGCAGTACTTC.

The chain links TRBV6-6 to TRBJ2-1; 8 bases are shared with TRBD1. Germline V gene data show CDR1 as MNHNY and CDR2 as SVGAGI (reference sequence). J was trimmed by 1 base and V by 5 bases; bases with no gene match: 4. The CDR3 loop spans 15 amino acids. DNA of the CDR3: TGTGCCAGCAGTCGACAGGGGTATTCCTACAATGAGCAGTTCTTC. Amino acid sequence: CASSRQGYSYNEQFF.

A few counts support this clonotype. J is TRBJ2-1 and V is TRBV29-1; 7 nucleotides line up with TRBD1. Losses at the gene ends were 2 bases for V and 4 bases for J; bases not matched to a gene: 5. Per the germline V gene, CDR1 is SQVTM and CDR2 is ANQGSEA. The CDR3 consists of 14 residues. The CDR3: CSVEKGQTYNEQFF. Written as DNA, the CDR3 is TGCAGCGTTGAAAAGGGACAGACATACAATGAGCAGTTCTTC.

This clonotype showed up many times. J is TRBJ2-4 and V is TRBV10-3, with 7 positions matching TRBD1. The CDR3 runs 15 residues. V gave up 0 bases and J gave up 7 bases; unmatched junction bases: 6. Germline lookup yields CDR1 ENHRY and CDR2 SYGVKD. DNA of the CDR3: TGTGCCATCAGTGAGTCAAGAGGGGGCGGGAACATTCAGTACTTC. Translation gives CAISESRGGGNIQYF.

The chain recombines TRBV6-6 with TRBJ2-7; 7 bases are shared with TRBD2. V gave up 5 bases and J gave up 7 bases; unmatched junction bases: 8. CDR1 and CDR2 from the germline V gene are MNHNY and SVGAGI (reference sequence). This CDR3 has 13 amino acids. The CDR3 reads CASSESRGVEQYF. The CDR3 DNA reads as TGTGCCAGCAGTGAGTCCCGGGGGGTTGAGCAGTACTTC.

This chain uses TRBV19 with TRBJ2-7; the D gene is possibly TRBD2 (5 bases). Germline CDR1 and CDR2: LNHDA and SQIVND (reference sequence). Trimming cost V 6 bases and J 6 bases, with 21 bases left between them. CDR3 length: 15 residues. CDR3 region: CASSPDGRRAGEQYF. CDR3 nucleotide sequence: TGTGCCAGTAGCCCGGATGGCAGAAGGGCGGGCGAGCAGTACTTC.

This clonotype was picked up one time. The chain has TRBV5-1 and TRBJ2-1; D is unresolved. CDR1 and CDR2 (germline): SGHRS, YFSETQ. CDR3 length: 16 amino acids. The germline V and J ends were trimmed by 4 bases and 13 bases, with 27 bases remaining between them. CDR3 in DNA: TGCGCCAGCAGCCTCGACCCACTGGACCAACCAGAGACCCAGTTCTTC. The encoded protein is CASSLDPLDQPETQFF.

The rearrangement links TRBV20-1 to TRBJ2-5, with 8 bases matching TRBD2. V was pared by 3 bases and J by 4 bases, with 7 bases of the junction left unmatched. This CDR3 is built from 14 residues. Germline CDR1 reads DFQATT; CDR2 reads SNEGSKA (reference sequence). The CDR3 is CSARRGAMGETQYF. CDR3 in DNA: TGCAGTGCTAGGCGGGGGGCGATGGGAGAGACCCAGTACTTC.

A single count supports this clonotype. Sequence at one end of the junction differs from germline and may be a read error. CDR3 in DNA: TGTACCAGCTCACCAGACGGTGGGACAGATACGCAGTATTTT. Its protein product is CTSSPDGGTDTQYF. This chain joins TRBV18 and TRBJ2-3; unclear D gene. The CDR3 consists of 14 residues. The germline gives CDR1 KGHSH, CDR2 LQKENI. The variable domain in full, completed from reference TRBV18 and TRBJ2-3, reads NAGVMQNPRHLVRRRGQEARLRCSPMKGHSHVYWYRQLPEEGLKFMVYLQKENIIDESGMPKERFSAEFPKEGPSILRIQQVVRGDSAAYFCTSSPDGGTDTQYFGPGTRLTVL.

The chain uses TRBV2 and TRBJ2-5, with D unclear. CDR3 length: 12 amino acids. V gave up 7 bases and J gave up 9 bases, with 15 bases separating them. CDR1 is SNHLY, CDR2 FYNNEI, per germline. The CDR3 DNA is TGTGCCAGCAACGTGGGCCGCACGGCCCAGTACTTC. It codes for CASNVGRTAQYF.

J is TRBJ2-3 and V is TRBV3-1; D remains unclear. Germline loops: CDR1 LGHDT, CDR2 YNNKEL (reference sequence). Trimming shortened V by 7 bases and J by 5 bases, and 13 bases separated the two germline ends. The CDR3 has 13 residues. For the CDR3, the DNA is TGTGCCAGCAAAGGACCCGTCGGAGATACGCAGTATTTT. This translates into CASKGPVGDTQYF.

This clonotype has just a few counts. The rearrangement joins TRBV28 to TRBJ2-5; D gene uncertain. Per germline, CDR1 MDHEN and CDR2 SYDVKM. Between the trimmed V and J ends, which lost 7 bases and 4 bases, there was a span of 19 bases. The CDR3 has 15 residues. This CDR3 is CASTLALQVRETQYF. The DNA for the CDR3 is TGTGCCAGCACTCTTGCTCTTCAGGTTAGAGAGACCCAGTACTTC.

This clonotype was seen more than once but under ten times. V and J are TRBV20-1 and TRBJ2-1, with a tentative D call TRBD1 (6 bases). Germline V gives CDR1 DFQATT, CDR2 SNEGSKA (reference sequence). The germline V and J ends were trimmed by 3 bases and 10 bases, with 10 bases remaining between them. The CDR3 runs 11 residues. DNA of the CDR3: TGCAGTGCTAGCGGACAGTGGGAGCAGTTCTTC. It encodes CSASGQWEQFF.